Given below is one T cell receptor (beta chain) in context. Antigen: not known. The entry originates in a study of T cells expressing NK-cell markers. Turning to the study itself: Each TCR beta repertoire originated in sorted T cells that were CD3+CD56+NKG2C+, CD3+CD56+NKG2C- or CD3+CD56-NKG2C+. Just one sequenced donor of eight was HCMV-seronegative, while seven were seropositive. Findings of the study overall: Among CD8+ T cells from over 5 donors, dominant NKG2C+ clonotypes accounted for roughly 1.0-7.0%.

CDR3 size: 17 residues. Germline assignment: CDR1 SGHTA and CDR2 FQGNSA. From the 5' RACE reads, TCRdb lists one entry per CDR3 protein and no DNA. This sample's table has roughly 300,000 distinct CDR3 sequences. Material: blood T cells: a sorted CD56 or NKG2C T cell subset, CD4+ or CD8+ T cells, or bulk PBMC T cells (not recorded which). V and J are TRBV7-2 and TRBJ2-4; TCRdb selects TRBD2, and the lack of DNA leaves this call unchecked. This clonotype was obtained from a woman between 18 and 75 years old in good health. The CDR3 region is CASSLAGSLSGKNIQYF.